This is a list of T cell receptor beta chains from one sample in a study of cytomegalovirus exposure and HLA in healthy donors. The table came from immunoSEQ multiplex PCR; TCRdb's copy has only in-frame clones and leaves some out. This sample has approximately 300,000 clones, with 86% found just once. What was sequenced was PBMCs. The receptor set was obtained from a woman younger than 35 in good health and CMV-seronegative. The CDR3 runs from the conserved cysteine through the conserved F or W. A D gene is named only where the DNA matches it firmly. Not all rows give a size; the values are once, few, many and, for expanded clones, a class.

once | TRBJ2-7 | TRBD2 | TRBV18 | TGTGCCAGCTCCCCAGGGACTAGCGGGATTTACGAGCAGTACTTC | CASSPGTSGIYEQYF
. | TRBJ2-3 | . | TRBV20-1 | TGCAGTGCGAGGCGTTTAGATACGCAGTATTTT | CSARRLDTQYF
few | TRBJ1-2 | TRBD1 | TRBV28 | TGTGCCAGCAGTTCCTCGCCCGGGACAGGGGGCGATGGCTACACCTTC | CASSSSPGTGGDGYTF
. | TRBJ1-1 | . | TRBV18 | TGTGCCAGCTCACCGTACGAGGACAGAATGAACACTGAAGCTTTCTTT | CASSPYEDRMNTEAFF
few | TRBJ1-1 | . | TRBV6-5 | TGTGCCAGCAGGGGGCGTGTGGACGCTGAAGCTTTCTTT | CASRGRVDAEAFF
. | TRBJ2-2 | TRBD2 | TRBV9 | TGTGCCAGCAGCGCCCTCCGGGCGGGAGCCACCGGGGAGCTGTTTTTT | CASSALRAGATGELFF
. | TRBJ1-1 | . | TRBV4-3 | TGCGCCAGCAGGTTGGGGGTGGGACACGGGACTGAAGCTTTCTTT | CASRLGVGHGTEAFF
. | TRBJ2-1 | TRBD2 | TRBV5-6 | TGTGCCAGCAGCCCCCGGGGGGGAAATGAGCAGTTCTTC | CASSPRGGNEQFF
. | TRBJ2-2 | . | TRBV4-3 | TGCGCCAGCAGCCAGTATAGCTTGGGGAACACCGGGGAGCTGTTTTTT | CASSQYSLGNTGELFF
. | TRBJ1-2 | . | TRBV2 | TGTGCCAGCAGTGAACTTCCACGTGAGGAGGTGCGAGGCTACACCTTC | CASSELPREEVRGYTF
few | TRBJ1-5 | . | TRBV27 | TGTGCCAGCAGTTTAGACAGAAATCAGCCCCAGCATTTT | CASSLDRNQPQHF
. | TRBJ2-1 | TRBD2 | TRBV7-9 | TGTGCCAGCAGCTTATTCGGACTAGCGGGAATAGACAATGAGCAGTTCTTC | CASSLFGLAGIDNEQFF
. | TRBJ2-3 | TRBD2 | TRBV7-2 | TGTGCCAGCAGCCGGGGGACTAGGCAAGATACGCAGTATTTT | CASSRGTRQDTQYF
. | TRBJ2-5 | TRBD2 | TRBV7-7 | TGTGCCAGCAGCTTAGGGACTAGCGGGGAAGAGACCCAGTACTTC | CASSLGTSGEETQYF
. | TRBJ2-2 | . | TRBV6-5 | TGTGCCAGCAGTTACTCCCAGGCCACCGGGGAGCTGTTTTTT | CASSYSQATGELFF
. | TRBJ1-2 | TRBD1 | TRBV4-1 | TGCGCCAGCAGCCAAGATGGGGGCGACAGGGCCGACAACTATGGCTACACCTTC | CASSQDGGDRADNYGYTF
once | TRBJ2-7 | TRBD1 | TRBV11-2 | TGTGCCAGCAGCTTTGGTGCGACAGGGGCCTACGAGCAGTACTTC | CASSFGATGAYEQYF
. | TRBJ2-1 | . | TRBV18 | TGTGCCAGCTCACCAGCGAGGGCTGGGGAGCAGTTCTTC | CASSPARAGEQFF
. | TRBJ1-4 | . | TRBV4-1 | TGCGCCAGCAGCCCTCCGACAATGGTTAATGAAAAACTGTTTTTT | CASSPPTMVNEKLFF
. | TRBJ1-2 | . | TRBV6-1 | TGTGCCAGCAGCAGGGTTTCCCCCTATGGCTACACCTTC | CASSRVSPYGYTF
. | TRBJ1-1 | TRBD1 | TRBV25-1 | TGTGCCAGCAGTGATGTTGGGACAGGGGGCCTCACTGAAGCTTTCTTT | CASSDVGTGGLTEAFF
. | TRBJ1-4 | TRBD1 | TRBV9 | TGTGCCAGCAGCCCACATAGGACAGGGAGTAATGAAAAACTGTTTTTT | CASSPHRTGSNEKLFF
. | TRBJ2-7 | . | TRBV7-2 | TGTGCCAGCAGCTTAGACAGGACCTACGAGCAGTACTTC | CASSLDRTYEQYF
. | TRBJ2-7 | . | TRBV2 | TGTGCCGGGGCAGAGGACGCCCACTACGAGCAGTACTTC | CAGAEDAHYEQYF
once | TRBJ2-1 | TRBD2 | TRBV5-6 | TGTGCCAGCAGCCTTGCGGCGGGGGTAGGGACCTACAATGAGCAGTTCTTC | CASSLAAGVGTYNEQFF
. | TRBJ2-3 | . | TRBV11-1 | TGTGCCAGCAGCCCCTCGTCCGTAAATACGCAGTATTTT | CASSPSSVNTQYF
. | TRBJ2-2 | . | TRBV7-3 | TGTGCCAGCAGCCCACTGAACACCGGGGAGCTGTTTTTT | CASSPLNTGELFF
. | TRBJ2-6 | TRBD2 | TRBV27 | TGTGCCAGCAGTTTATATCCTCGACTAGCGGATTACTCTGGGGCCAACGTCCTGACTTTC | CASSLYPRLADYSGANVLTF
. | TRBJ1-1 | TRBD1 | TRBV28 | TGTGCCAGCAGTTTGTACGAACAGGGGGCTGGTAACACTGAAGCTTTCTTT | CASSLYEQGAGNTEAFF